Included here is one T cell receptor (beta chain) sequence, with context. What it recognizes is unknown. The study enrolled patients aged 18 to 65 with newly diagnosed hyperthyroidism of under 2 months' duration. The CDR3 sequence is 15 residues long. V lost 5 bases, J lost 3 bases, and 14 bases lay in between. This sample was taken from a study of T cells in Graves' hyperthyroidism and ophthalmopathy. On the study more broadly: Peripheral blood collection took place at initial diagnosis, before any treatment.

The study, taken as a whole, reports: Blood also showed most of the thyroid clonotypes that were expanded above 0.001.

TCR beta CDR3 sequences were amplified from RNA transcripts. HTBI primers drove first-round RT-PCR of the TCR CDR3. Using its own MiXCR run on the multiplex PCR reads, TCRdb lists one record per CDR3 protein. The sample contains approximately 740,000 distinct CDR3 sequences, around 13% of which appear only once. V and J are TRBV12-3 or TRBV12-4 and TRBJ2-1, with a weak D call TRBD1 (5 bases). Sequencing input: blood. The source is a young woman with Graves' hyperthyroidism. This CDR3 is CASSLTGANYNEQFF. The CDR3 DNA follows: TGTGCCAGCAGTCTTACAGGAGCGAACTACAATGAGCAGTTCTTC.